This T cell receptor beta chain comes out of a study of T-cell memory formation after mild COVID-19. Whole-study results and caveats: Detection of some responders pre-infection suggested pre-existing cross-reactive memory T cells participated.

Germline values: CDR1 WNHNN, CDR2 SYGVQD (reference sequence). This CDR3 has 12 amino acids. V lost 4 bases, J lost 6 bases, and 3 bases stayed unmatched. This clonotype was counted ten times or more. Its antigen is undetermined. TCRdb re-derived calls from the 5' RACE reads in MiXCR, one entry per CDR3 protein. The sample yields about 210,000 distinct CDR3 sequences, more than 9% seen once. V is TRBV10-1 and J is TRBJ2-7; 7 bases line up with TRBD1. The sample was PBMCs or a T cell subset sorted from them (not recorded which). This sequence originates from a man between 18 and 35 years old who had mild COVID-19 (a few samples of this study predate the infection). Cell type and time point are not known. CDR3 loop: CASSGAGGEQYF. The CDR3 DNA is TGCGCCAGCAGTGGTGCAGGGGGCGAGCAGTACTTC.